The 15 T cell receptor beta chains below were found in one sample sequenced in a study of identical twins' blood T cells. TCRdb ran MiXCR on the 5' RACE reads and lists one entry per CDR3 protein. The data show 400,000 or so distinct CDR3 sequences, roughly 27% seen once. Specimen: PBMCs. These receptors were collected from a woman aged 18-49 years in good health.

The rearrangement links TRBV11-3 to TRBJ1-2; D gene uncertain. V lost 1 base to trimming and J lost 3 bases, with 18 bases between them. The CDR3 extends over 17 amino acids. Germline lookup yields CDR1 SGHNT and CDR2 YENEEA. The CDR3 here is CASSLVVRLSTYYGYTF. The CDR3 bases are TGTGCCAGCAGCTTAGTAGTCAGACTCTCCACCTACTATGGCTACACCTTC.

This clonotype was seen once. Compared with germline, one end of the junction differs, possibly owing to a read error. The genes are TRBV29-1 and TRBJ1-2; the D is unclear. Germline values: CDR1 SQVTM, CDR2 ANQGSEA. The CDR3 runs to 11 residues. CDR3 coding DNA: TGCAGCGTTGAGAACAGAGATGGCTGCACCTTC. Amino acid sequence: CSVENRDGCTF. The whole variable domain, remainder taken from reference TRBV29-1 and TRBJ1-2, is SAVISQKPSRDICQRGTSLTIQCQVDSQVTMMFWYRQQPGQSLTLIATANQGSEATYESGFVIDKFPISRPNLTFSTLTVSNMSPEDSSIYLCSVENRDGCTFGSGTRLTVV.

A few counts support this clonotype. The DNA for the CDR3 is TGCAGTGCTAGAACCACAGGGAATACTGAAGCTTTCTTT. Its protein product is CSARTTGNTEAFF. The chain employs TRBV20-1 and TRBJ1-1, with D tentatively TRBD1 (6 bases). Germline-derived CDR1 and CDR2 are DFQATT and SNEGSKA (reference sequence). There are 13 residues in the CDR3. V was shortened by 2 bases and J by 5 bases, with 12 bases between the two germline ends.

This clonotype was picked up a small number of times. This sequence joins TRBV6-1 and TRBJ1-2, with a tentative D call TRBD1 (6 bases). The CDR3 has 14 amino acids. The germline V and J ends were trimmed by 5 bases and 2 bases, with 12 bases remaining between them. The germline gives CDR1 MNHNS, CDR2 SASEGT. In DNA, the CDR3 is TGTGCCAGCAGTAAACTTACAGGGAACTATGGCTACACCTTC. It translates to CASSKLTGNYGYTF.

Only a few counts were recorded for this clonotype. The chain carries TRBV19 and TRBJ2-2; weak D call: TRBD1 (6 bases). V lost 8 bases and J lost 3, with 13 bases in between. Looked up from germline, CDR1 is LNHDA and CDR2 is SQIVND (reference sequence). CDR3 size: 14 residues. CDR3 region: CASVGTGYTGELFF. DNA of the CDR3: TGTGCCAGTGTTGGAACAGGGTACACCGGGGAGCTGTTTTTT. Combining the CDR3 with reference TRBV19 and TRBJ2-2 gives the whole variable domain DGGITQSPKYLFRKEGQNVTLSCEQNLNHDAMYWYRQDPGQGLRLIYYSQIVNDFQKGDIAEGYSVSREKKESFPLTVTSAQKNPTAFYLCASVGTGYTGELFFGEGSRLTVL.

The rearrangement joins TRBV7-9 to TRBJ2-1; 7 positions agree with TRBD2. There are 14 residues in the CDR3. Trimming cost V 6 bases and J 5 bases; bases outside gene matches: 7. CDR1 and CDR2 from the germline V gene are SEHNR and FQNEAQ (reference sequence). CDR3 coding DNA: TGTGCCAGCAGGCCAAGCGGGACCAACAATGAGCAGTTCTTC. Encoded protein: CASRPSGTNNEQFF.

The chain is built from TRBV20-1 and TRBJ1-2; 7 bases line up with TRBD1. V lost 6 bases to trimming and J lost 3 bases; unmatched junction nucleotides: 10. Germline V gene data show CDR1 as DFQATT and CDR2 as SNEGSKA (reference sequence). This CDR3 region has 14 residues. In DNA, the CDR3 is TGCAGTGCCCTCCTATCGCAGGGGGACTATGGCTACACCTTC. Translation gives CSALLSQGDYGYTF.

This clonotype was picked up a small number of times. This chain uses TRBV20-1 with TRBJ1-5; D is ambiguous. Germline V gene data show CDR1 as DFQATT and CDR2 as SNEGSKA (reference sequence). Between the trimmed V and J ends, which lost 1 base and 3 bases, there was a span of 13 bases. CDR3 length: 15 residues. The CDR3 is CSARGAIGDNQPQHF. Here the CDR3 DNA reads TGCAGTGCTAGAGGGGCTATAGGTGACAATCAGCCCCAGCATTTT.

This clonotype is medium-sized by share. The chain couples TRBV20-1 to TRBJ2-7; 8 nucleotides agree with TRBD2. This CDR3 spans 13 amino acids. V lost 1 base and J lost 4; bases outside the gene matches: 3. The germline V gene has CDR1 DFQATT and CDR2 SNEGSKA (reference sequence). Here the CDR3 reads CSARGEREYEQYF. CDR3 nucleotide sequence: TGCAGTGCTAGAGGGGAGCGGGAGTACGAGCAGTACTTC.

This clonotype came up a few times. The chain joins TRBV19 to TRBJ2-1; no clear D gene. V was cut by 2 bases and J by 0 bases, with 5 bases left in between. The CDR3 covers 14 residues. Germline loops: CDR1 LNHDA, CDR2 SQIVND (reference sequence). The CDR3 nucleotides are TGTGCCAGTAGTATAAAGCTCTCCTACAATGAGCAGTTCTTC. As protein: CASSIKLSYNEQFF.

The CDR3 DNA follows: TGTGCCAGTACCGGCTCCTTGGGAGACAGGGGGCTATACAGTCAGCCCCAGCATTTT. It specifies CASTGSLGDRGLYSQPQHF. The chain couples TRBV19 to TRBJ1-5; TRBD1 agrees at 10 bases. This CDR3 comprises 19 residues. J lost 6 bases, V lost 7 bases, and 21 bases had no gene match. From germline, CDR1 is LNHDA and CDR2 SQIVND (reference sequence).

This clonotype was observed a few times. The chain links TRBV20-1 to TRBJ1-3, with D possibly matching TRBD1 (6 bases). The germline V gene has CDR1 DFQATT and CDR2 SNEGSKA (reference sequence). The CDR3 is 14 amino acids. V lost 6 bases, J lost 3 bases, and 15 bases lay in between. The DNA for the CDR3 is TGCAGTGCCGAGGGGGAGGGGGTTGGAAACACCATATATTTT. Its protein product is CSAEGEGVGNTIYF.

This clonotype was counted a few times. The chain carries TRBV5-1 and TRBJ2-7; possibly TRBD1 for D (5 bases). The germline V and J ends were trimmed by 4 bases and 2 bases, with 19 bases remaining between them. The germline CDR1 and CDR2 sequences are SGHRS and YFSETQ. This CDR3 is 16 amino acids long. CDR3 in amino acids: CASSRDPIQTAYEQYF. The CDR3 DNA is TGCGCCAGCAGCCGAGATCCGATACAGACAGCCTACGAGCAGTACTTC.

On this clonotype itself: The junction departs from germline at one end; a sequencing error may be responsible. This chain uses TRBV20-1 with TRBJ2-1; D gene uncertain. The germline gives CDR1 DFQATT, CDR2 SNEGSKA (reference sequence). This CDR3 spans 14 amino acids. CDR3 DNA: TGCAGTGCTAGAGTACTGGCGACATACAATGGGCAGTTCTTC. This codes for CSARVLATYNGQFF.

This clonotype has just one count. The chain couples TRBV19 to TRBJ1-1; D might be TRBD1 (5 bases). The CDR3 runs 14 residues. CDR1 and CDR2 from the germline V gene are LNHDA and SQIVND (reference sequence). The V and J ends lost 5 bases and 2 bases respectively, with 12 bases between them. The CDR3 DNA follows: TGTGCCAGTAGTCTCCGGGACGGAAACACTGAAGCTTTCTTT. Its translation: CASSLRDGNTEAFF.